The clone carrying this TCR beta chain turned up a few times. Its antigen is still unknown. Markers CD45RO/CCR7/CD25/CD127/CD95/CD27 served to sort CD4+ naive, central memory, regulatory and stem cell-like memory cells. These data belong to a study of beta chain features in type 1 diabetes. Study-wide results and caveats: Shorter templates might be favored by PCR, and equally so in patients and in controls.

Reverse transcription of all isolated RNA meant that expressed TCRB transcripts were sequenced. Measured with immunoSEQ multiplex PCR; TCRdb has only the in-frame clones, and not every one. The sample records almost 350,000 clones, roughly 8% being singletons. The V gene end was trimmed by 4 bases and the J gene end by 0 bases; junction bases not matched to a gene: 6. Germline lookup yields CDR1 SGHNT and CDR2 YYREEE (reference sequence). The CDR3 is made up of 15 amino acids. The clonotype originates from a woman aged 18-30 years in good health. This chain connects TRBV5-4 to TRBJ1-2; TRBD1 matches at 7 bases. The specimen sequenced was central memory CD4+ T cells from blood. This CDR3 is CASSPTGTANYGYTF. The CDR3, as DNA: TGTGCCAGCAGCCCTACCGGGACAGCTAACTATGGCTACACCTTC.